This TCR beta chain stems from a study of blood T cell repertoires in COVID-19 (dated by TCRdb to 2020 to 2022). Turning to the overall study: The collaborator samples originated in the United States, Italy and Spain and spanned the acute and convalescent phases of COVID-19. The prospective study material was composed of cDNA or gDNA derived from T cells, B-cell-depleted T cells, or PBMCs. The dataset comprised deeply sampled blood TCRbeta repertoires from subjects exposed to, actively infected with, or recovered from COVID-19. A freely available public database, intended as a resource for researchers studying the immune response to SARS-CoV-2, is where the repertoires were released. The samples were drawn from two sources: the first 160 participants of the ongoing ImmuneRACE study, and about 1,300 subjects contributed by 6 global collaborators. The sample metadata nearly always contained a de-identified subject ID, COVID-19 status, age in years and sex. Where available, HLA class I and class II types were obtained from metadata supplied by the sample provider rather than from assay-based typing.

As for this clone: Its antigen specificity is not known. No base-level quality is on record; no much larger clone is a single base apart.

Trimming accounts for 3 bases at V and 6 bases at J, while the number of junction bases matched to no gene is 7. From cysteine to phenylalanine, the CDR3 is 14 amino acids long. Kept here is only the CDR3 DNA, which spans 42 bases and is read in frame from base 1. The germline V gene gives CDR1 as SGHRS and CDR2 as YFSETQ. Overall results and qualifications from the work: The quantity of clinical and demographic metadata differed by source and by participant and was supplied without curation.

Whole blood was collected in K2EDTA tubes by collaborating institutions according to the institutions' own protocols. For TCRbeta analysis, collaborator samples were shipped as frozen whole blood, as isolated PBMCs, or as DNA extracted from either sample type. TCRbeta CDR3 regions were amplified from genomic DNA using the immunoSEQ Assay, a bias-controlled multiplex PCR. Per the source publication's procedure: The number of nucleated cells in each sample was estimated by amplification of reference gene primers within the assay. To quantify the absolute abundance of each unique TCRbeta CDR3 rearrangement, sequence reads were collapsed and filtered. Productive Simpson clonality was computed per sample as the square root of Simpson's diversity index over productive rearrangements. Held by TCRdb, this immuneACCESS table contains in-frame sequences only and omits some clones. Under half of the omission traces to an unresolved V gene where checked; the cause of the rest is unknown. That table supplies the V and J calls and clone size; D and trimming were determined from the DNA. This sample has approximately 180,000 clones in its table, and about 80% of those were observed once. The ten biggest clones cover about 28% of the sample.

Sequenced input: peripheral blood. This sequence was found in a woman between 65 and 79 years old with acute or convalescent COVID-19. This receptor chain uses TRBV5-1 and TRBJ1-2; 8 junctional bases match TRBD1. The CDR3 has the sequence CASSYTDREDGYTF. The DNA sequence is TGCGCCAGCAGCTACACGGACAGGGAGGATGGCTACACCTTC.